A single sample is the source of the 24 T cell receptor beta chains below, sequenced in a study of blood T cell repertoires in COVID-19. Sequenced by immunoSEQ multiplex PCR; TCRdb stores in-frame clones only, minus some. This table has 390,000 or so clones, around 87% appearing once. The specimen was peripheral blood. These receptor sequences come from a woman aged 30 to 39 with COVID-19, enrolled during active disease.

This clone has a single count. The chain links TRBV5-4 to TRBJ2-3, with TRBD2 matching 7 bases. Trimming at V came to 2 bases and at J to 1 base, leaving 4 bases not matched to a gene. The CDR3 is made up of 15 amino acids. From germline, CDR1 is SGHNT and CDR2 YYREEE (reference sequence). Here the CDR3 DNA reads TGTGCCAGCAGCTTCGGGGGAGGGGGCACAGATACGCAGTATTTT. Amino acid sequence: CASSFGGGGTDTQYF.

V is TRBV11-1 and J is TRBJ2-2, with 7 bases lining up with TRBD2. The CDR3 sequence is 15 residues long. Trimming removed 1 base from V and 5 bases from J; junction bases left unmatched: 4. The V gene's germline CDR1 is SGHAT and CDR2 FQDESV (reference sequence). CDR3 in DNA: TGTGCCAGCAGCTTAGGACTAGCCTGGACCGGGGAGCTGTTTTTT. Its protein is CASSLGLAWTGELFF. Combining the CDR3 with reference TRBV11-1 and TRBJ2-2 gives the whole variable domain EAEVAQSPRYKITEKSQAVAFWCDPISGHATLYWYRQILGQGPELLVQFQDESVVDDSQLPKDRFSAERLKGVDSTLKIQPAELGDSAMYLCASSLGLAWTGELFFGEGSRLTVL.

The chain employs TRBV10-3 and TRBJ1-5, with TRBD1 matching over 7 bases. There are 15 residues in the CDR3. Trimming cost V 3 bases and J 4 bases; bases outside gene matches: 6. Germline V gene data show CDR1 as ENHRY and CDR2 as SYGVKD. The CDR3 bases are TGTGCCATCAGTGATCCCCCGACAGGGAATCAGCCCCAGCATTTT. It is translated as CAISDPPTGNQPQHF.

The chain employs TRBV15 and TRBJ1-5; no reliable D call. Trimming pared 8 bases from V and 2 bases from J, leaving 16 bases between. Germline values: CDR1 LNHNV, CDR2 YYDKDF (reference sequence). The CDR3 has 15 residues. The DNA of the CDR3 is TGTGCCACCTCTTGGGCAGGCTACGGCAATCAGCCCCAGCATTTT. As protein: CATSWAGYGNQPQHF.

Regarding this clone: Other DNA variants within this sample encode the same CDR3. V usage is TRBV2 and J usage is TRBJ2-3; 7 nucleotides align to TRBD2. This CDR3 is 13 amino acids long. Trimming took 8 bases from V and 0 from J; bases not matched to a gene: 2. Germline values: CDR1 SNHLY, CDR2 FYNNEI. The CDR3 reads CASGRESTDTQYF. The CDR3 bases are TGTGCCAGCGGGCGGGAGAGCACAGATACGCAGTATTTT.

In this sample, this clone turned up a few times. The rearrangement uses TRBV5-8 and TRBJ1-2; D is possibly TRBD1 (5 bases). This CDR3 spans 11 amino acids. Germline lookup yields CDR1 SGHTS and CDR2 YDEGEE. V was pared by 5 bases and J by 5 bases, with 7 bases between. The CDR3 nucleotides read TGTGCCAGCAGGGACATTTATGGCTACACCTTC. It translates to CASRDIYGYTF.

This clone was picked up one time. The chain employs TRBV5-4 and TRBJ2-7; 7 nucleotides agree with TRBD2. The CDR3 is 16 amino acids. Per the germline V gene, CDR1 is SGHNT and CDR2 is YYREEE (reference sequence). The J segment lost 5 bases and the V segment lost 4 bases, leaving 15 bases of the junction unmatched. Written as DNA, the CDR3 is TGTGCCAGCAGCACGGGTTTTACGGGACTATTACACGAGCAGTACTTC. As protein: CASSTGFTGLLHEQYF.

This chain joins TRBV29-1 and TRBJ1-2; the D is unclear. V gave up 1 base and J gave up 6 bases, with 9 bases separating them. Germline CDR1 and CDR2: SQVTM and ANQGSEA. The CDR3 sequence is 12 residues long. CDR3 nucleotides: TGCAGCGTTGAAGCACAGTTTAATGGCTACACCTTC. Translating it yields CSVEAQFNGYTF.

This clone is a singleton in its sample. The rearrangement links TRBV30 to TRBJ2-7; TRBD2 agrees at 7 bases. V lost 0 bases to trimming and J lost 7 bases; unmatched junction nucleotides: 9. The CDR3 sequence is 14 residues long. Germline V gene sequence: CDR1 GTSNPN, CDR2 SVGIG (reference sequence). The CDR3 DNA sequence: TGTGCCTGGAGTGTAGGTCTGGGGGGGTATGAGCAGTACTTC. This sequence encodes CAWSVGLGGYEQYF.

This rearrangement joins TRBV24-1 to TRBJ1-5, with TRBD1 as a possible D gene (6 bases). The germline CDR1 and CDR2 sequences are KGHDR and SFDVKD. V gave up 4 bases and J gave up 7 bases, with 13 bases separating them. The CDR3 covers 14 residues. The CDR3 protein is CATSEGHPGQPQHF. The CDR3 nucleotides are TGTGCCACCAGTGAGGGACATCCGGGACAGCCCCAGCATTTT.

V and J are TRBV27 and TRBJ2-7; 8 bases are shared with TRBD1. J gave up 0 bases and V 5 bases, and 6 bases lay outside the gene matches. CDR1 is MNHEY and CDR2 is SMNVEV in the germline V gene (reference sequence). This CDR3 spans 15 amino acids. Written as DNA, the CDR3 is TGTGCCAGCAGTGCAACCGGGACAGGCTCCTACGAGCAGTACTTC. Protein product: CASSATGTGSYEQYF.

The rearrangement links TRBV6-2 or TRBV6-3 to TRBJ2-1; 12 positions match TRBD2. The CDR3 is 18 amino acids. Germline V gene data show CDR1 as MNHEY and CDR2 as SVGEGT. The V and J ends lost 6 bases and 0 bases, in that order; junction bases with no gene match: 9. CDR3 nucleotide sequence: TGTGCCAGCAGCCCAAGACTAGCGGGAGCAAGCTCCTACAATGAGCAGTTCTTC. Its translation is CASSPRLAGASSYNEQFF.

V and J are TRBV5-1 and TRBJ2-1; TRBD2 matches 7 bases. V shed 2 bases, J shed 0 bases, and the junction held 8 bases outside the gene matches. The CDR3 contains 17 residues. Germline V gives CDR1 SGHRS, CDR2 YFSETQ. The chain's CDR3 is CASSFGLAVSSYNEQFF. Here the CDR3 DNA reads TGCGCCAGCAGCTTCGGGCTAGCGGTGAGCTCCTACAATGAGCAGTTCTTC.

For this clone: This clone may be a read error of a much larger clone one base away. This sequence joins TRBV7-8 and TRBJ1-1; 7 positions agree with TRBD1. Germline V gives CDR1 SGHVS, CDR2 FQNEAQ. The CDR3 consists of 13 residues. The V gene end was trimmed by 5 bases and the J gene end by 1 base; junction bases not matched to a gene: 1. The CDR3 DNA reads TGTGCCAGCAGCCGGGACAGGAACACTGAAGCTTTCTTT. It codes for CASSRDRNTEAFF.

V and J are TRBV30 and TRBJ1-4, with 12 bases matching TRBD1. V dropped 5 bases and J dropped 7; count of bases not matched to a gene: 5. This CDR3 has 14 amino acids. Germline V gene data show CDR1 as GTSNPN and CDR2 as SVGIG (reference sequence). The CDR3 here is CAWEGTGGPEKLFF. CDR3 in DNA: TGTGCCTGGGAGGGGACAGGGGGCCCTGAAAAACTGTTTTTT.

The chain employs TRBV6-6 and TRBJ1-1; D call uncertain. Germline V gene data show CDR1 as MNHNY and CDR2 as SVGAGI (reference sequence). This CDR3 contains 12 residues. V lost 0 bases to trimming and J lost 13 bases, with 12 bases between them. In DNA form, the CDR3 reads TGTGCCAGCAGTTACTCGAATAGGGAGTATTTCTTT. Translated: CASSYSNREYFF.

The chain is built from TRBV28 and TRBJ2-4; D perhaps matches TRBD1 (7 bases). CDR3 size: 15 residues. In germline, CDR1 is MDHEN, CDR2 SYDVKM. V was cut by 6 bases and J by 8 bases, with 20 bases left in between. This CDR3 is CASRPGGPPEDIQYF. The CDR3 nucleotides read TGTGCCAGCAGACCAGGGGGGCCCCCTGAGGACATTCAGTACTTC.

The CDR3 here is CASSFGGQGLEKLFF. The CDR3, as DNA: TGTGCCAGCAGTTTTGGGGGACAGGGACTTGAAAAACTGTTTTTT. V and J are TRBV28 and TRBJ1-4; 9 bases agree with TRBD1. CDR1 and CDR2 (germline): MDHEN, SYDVKM. CDR3 length equals 15 residues. Germline trimming cut 3 bases from V and 7 bases from J; bases unmatched to any gene: 6.

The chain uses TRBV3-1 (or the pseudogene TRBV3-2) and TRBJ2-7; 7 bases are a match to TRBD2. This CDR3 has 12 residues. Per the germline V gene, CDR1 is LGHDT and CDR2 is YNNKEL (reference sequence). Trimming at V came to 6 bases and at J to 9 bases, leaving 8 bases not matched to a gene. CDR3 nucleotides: TGTGCCAGCAGTTTCGGGGGGTCCGGGCAGTACTTC. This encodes CASSFGGSGQYF.

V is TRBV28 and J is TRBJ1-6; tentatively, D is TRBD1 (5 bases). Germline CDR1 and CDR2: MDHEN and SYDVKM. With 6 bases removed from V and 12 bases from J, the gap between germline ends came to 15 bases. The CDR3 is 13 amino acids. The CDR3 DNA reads TGTGCCAGCAGGCCACCATCGGGGGAACCCCTCCACTTT. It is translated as CASRPPSGEPLHF.

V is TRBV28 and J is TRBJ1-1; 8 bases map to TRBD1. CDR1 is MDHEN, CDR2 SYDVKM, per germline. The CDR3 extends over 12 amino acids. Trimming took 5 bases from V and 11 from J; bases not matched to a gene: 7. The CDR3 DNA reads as TGTGCCAGCAGTCAGACGGACAGGGTTGCTTTCTTT. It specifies CASSQTDRVAFF.

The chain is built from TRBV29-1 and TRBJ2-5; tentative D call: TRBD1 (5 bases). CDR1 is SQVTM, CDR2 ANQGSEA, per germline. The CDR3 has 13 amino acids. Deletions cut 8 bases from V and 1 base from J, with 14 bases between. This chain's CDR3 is CSIWTRTQETQYF. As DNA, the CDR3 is TGCAGCATATGGACACGTACCCAAGAGACCCAGTACTTC.

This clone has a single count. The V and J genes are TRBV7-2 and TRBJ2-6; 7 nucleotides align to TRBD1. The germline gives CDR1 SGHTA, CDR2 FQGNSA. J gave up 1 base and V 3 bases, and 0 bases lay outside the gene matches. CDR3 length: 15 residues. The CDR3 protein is CASSFRGSGANVLTF. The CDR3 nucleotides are TGTGCCAGCAGCTTCAGGGGGTCTGGGGCCAACGTCCTGACTTTC.

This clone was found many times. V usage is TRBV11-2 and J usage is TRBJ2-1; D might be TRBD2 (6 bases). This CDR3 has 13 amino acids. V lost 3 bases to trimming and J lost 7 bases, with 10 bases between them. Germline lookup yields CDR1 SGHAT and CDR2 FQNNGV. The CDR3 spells CASSFRLVNEQFF. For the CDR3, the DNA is TGTGCCAGCAGCTTTAGACTAGTGAATGAGCAGTTCTTC.